This TCR beta chain derives from a study of blood T cell repertoires in COVID-19. Clones were read by immunoSEQ multiplex PCR, and TCRdb kept only the in-frame ones, dropping some. The table has fewer than 250,000 clones, just under 85% seen once. The TCR sequence derives from a woman in her sixties or seventies with active or convalescent COVID-19. Sequencing was done on a sample of peripheral blood.

DNA for the CDR3: TGTGCCAGCTCACCTGCGGGCGGGAGAGGCCACGAGCAGTACTTC. This codes for CASSPAGGRGHEQYF. The V gene is TRBV18, the J gene TRBJ2-7, with 7 bases aligning to TRBD2. From germline, CDR1 is KGHSH and CDR2 LQKENI. V was clipped by 3 bases and J by 5 bases; unmatched bases: 10. The CDR3 has 15 amino acids.